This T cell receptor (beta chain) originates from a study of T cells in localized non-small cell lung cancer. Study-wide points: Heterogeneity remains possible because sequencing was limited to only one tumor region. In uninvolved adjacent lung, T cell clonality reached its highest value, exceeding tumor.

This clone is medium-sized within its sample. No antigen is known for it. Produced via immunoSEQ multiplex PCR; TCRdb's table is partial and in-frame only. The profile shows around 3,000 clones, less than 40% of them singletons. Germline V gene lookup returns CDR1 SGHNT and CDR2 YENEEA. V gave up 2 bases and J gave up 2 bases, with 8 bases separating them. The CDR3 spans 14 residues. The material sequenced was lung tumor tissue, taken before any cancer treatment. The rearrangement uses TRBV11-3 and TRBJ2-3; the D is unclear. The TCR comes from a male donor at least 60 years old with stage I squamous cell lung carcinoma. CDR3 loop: CASSLNLPTDTQYF. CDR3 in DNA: TGTGCCAGCAGCTTAAACCTCCCCACAGATACGCAGTATTTT.